Following are 21 T cell receptor beta chains from one sample sequenced in a study of blood T cell repertoires in COVID-19. Assay: immunoSEQ multiplex PCR; the TCRdb copy retains only in-frame clones and omits some. The sample includes some 71,000 clones, 90% of them seen just once. The sequencing input was peripheral blood. The origin of the receptors is a woman aged 18-29 years with acute or convalescent COVID-19.

The CDR3 DNA is TGTGCCAGTAGTATTAGGAGGGGCAATCAGCCCCAGCATTTT. It translates to CASSIRRGNQPQHF. The chain combines TRBV19 with TRBJ1-5; D gene ambiguous. Germline CDR1 is LNHDA and CDR2 is SQIVND (reference sequence). This CDR3 has 14 residues. V lost 3 bases to trimming and J lost 2 bases, with 8 bases between them.

V and J are TRBV7-6 and TRBJ2-3; 12 bases match TRBD2. Looked up from germline, CDR1 is SGHVS and CDR2 is FNYEAQ. Unmatched junction bases numbered 7, after V lost 5 bases and J lost 1 base. The CDR3 covers 17 residues. The CDR3 DNA sequence: TGTGCCAGCAGCCCTCTAGCGGGAGGGCCGCGCACAGATACGCAGTATTTT. It encodes CASSPLAGGPRTDTQYF.

The V call is TRBV7-9, the J call TRBJ2-2; 8 nucleotides match TRBD1. CDR1 is SEHNR and CDR2 is FQNEAQ in the germline V gene (reference sequence). This CDR3 is 16 amino acids long. Trimming took 5 bases from V and 0 from J; bases not matched to a gene: 5. The CDR3 nucleotides are TGTGCCAGCAGCCCCGGACAGGGAGCGAACACCGGGGAGCTGTTTTTT. Encoded protein: CASSPGQGANTGELFF. The full variable domain, rest sourced from reference TRBV7-9 and TRBJ2-2, is DTGVSQNPRHKITKRGQNVTFRCDPISEHNRLYWYRQTLGQGPEFLTYFQNEAQLEKSRLLSDRFSAERPKGSFSTLEIQRTEQGDSAMYLCASSPGQGANTGELFFGEGSRLTVL.

A single count supports this clone. The chain uses TRBV7-2 and TRBJ1-5; the D is unclear. V shed 3 bases and J shed 11 bases, with 14 bases lying between them. CDR1 is SGHTA, CDR2 FQGNSA, per germline. This CDR3 is 13 amino acids long. The chain's CDR3 is CASSLEPVGAQHF. DNA for the CDR3: TGTGCCAGCAGCTTGGAGCCAGTCGGGGCCCAGCATTTT.

The chain has TRBV2 and TRBJ2-5, with D tentatively TRBD2 (5 bases). This CDR3 spans 13 amino acids. V gave up 4 bases and J gave up 4 bases, with 10 bases separating them. The germline CDR1 and CDR2 sequences are SNHLY and FYNNEI. CDR3 DNA sequence: TGTGCCAGCAGTGGACGCCGGGGAGAGACCCAGTACTTC. It codes for CASSGRRGETQYF.

The chain is built from TRBV6-2 or TRBV6-3 and TRBJ2-7, with 9 bases that match TRBD2. The CDR3 length is 14 residues. Germline CDR1 is MNHEY and CDR2 is SVGEGT. J was trimmed by 4 bases and V by 6 bases; bases with no gene match: 7. The CDR3 here is CASSSGTSWYEQYF. The CDR3 region has the DNA TGTGCCAGCAGCTCCGGGACTAGCTGGTACGAGCAGTACTTC.

The gene calls are TRBV10-2 and TRBJ1-1; 7 bases map to TRBD1. CDR3 length: 15 residues. Losses at the gene ends were 4 bases for V and 0 bases for J; bases not matched to a gene: 5. Germline V gene sequence: CDR1 WSHSY, CDR2 SAAADI. In DNA form, the CDR3 reads TGCGCCAGCAGTGGAGGGACAGAAATGAACACTGAAGCTTTCTTT. It codes for CASSGGTEMNTEAFF.

V is TRBV12-5 and J is TRBJ1-5; weak D call: TRBD1 (5 bases). The CDR3 runs to 14 residues. The V gene lost 0 bases and the J gene lost 2 bases, with 5 bases spanning the gap. Germline values: CDR1 LGHNT, CDR2 FRNRAP. The CDR3, as DNA: TGTGCTAGTGGTTTGGTAGGGGGCAATCAGCCCCAGCATTTT. Protein product: CASGLVGGNQPQHF.

The V call is TRBV7-9, the J call TRBJ2-1, with D tentatively TRBD2 (6 bases). The CDR3 sequence is 16 residues long. Trimming left V 4 bases short and J 6 bases short, with 19 bases between. The germline V gene encodes CDR1 SEHNR and CDR2 FQNEAQ (reference sequence). CDR3 region: CASSSPWRGALNEQFF. The CDR3 DNA sequence: TGTGCCAGCAGCTCACCCTGGAGGGGCGCACTCAATGAGCAGTTCTTC.

This chain links TRBV28 with TRBJ2-7; perhaps TRBD1 as D (5 bases). V gave up 7 bases and J gave up 2 bases, with 12 bases separating them. CDR1 MDHEN and CDR2 SYDVKM come from the germline V gene. The CDR3 runs 13 residues. This CDR3 is CASKPQVAYEQYF. CDR3 sequence (DNA): TGTGCCAGCAAACCACAGGTAGCCTACGAGCAGTACTTC.

V gene TRBV27 combines with J gene TRBJ2-7; possibly TRBD2 for D (5 bases). The V end was cut by 2 bases, the J end by 3 bases, with 8 bases between. Germline V gene lookup returns CDR1 MNHEY and CDR2 SMNVEV (reference sequence). The CDR3 has 13 amino acids. CDR3 nucleotides: TGTGCCAGCAGTTTACGGGGTAACTACGAGCAGTACTTC. Amino acids: CASSLRGNYEQYF.

This clone was seen more than once but under ten times. The genes are TRBV7-2 and TRBJ1-1, with 10 bases aligning to TRBD1. This CDR3 contains 16 residues. Trimming removed 5 bases from V and 6 bases from J; junction bases left unmatched: 12. Germline loops: CDR1 SGHTA, CDR2 FQGNSA. CDR3 DNA: TGTGCCAGCAGCCCCTTCCCCGGGACAGGGGTCGCTGAAGCTTTCTTT. Translated, it gives CASSPFPGTGVAEAFF.

The chain links TRBV30 to TRBJ1-5; 7 bases align to TRBD1. This CDR3 has 15 residues. Looked up from germline, CDR1 is GTSNPN and CDR2 is SVGIG (reference sequence). Trimming at V came to 2 bases and at J to 7 bases, leaving 11 bases not matched to a gene. In DNA form, the CDR3 reads TGTGCCTGGAGTTCCGACAGGGTTGGAGGGCAGCCCCAGCATTTT. Its translation is CAWSSDRVGGQPQHF. Complete variable domain (other parts from reference TRBV30 and TRBJ1-5): SQTIHQWPATLVQPVGSPLSLECTVEGTSNPNLYWYRQAAGRGLQLLFYSVGIGQISSEVPQNLSASRPQDRQFILSSKKLLLSDSGFYLCAWSSDRVGGQPQHFGDGTRLSIL.

The chain joins TRBV18 to TRBJ2-5; D ambiguous. Trimming shortened V by 4 bases and J by 1 base, and 7 bases separated the two germline ends. This CDR3 is built from 13 residues. Germline V gene lookup returns CDR1 KGHSH and CDR2 LQKENI. The CDR3 loop is CASSLSGQETQYF. CDR3 sequence (DNA): TGTGCCAGCTCACTCTCAGGCCAAGAGACCCAGTACTTC.

This clone has just a few counts. Other DNA sequences within the sample encode an identical CDR3. V usage is TRBV5-1 and J usage is TRBJ2-2, with unresolved D. CDR1 is SGHRS and CDR2 is YFSETQ in the germline V gene. V gave up 0 bases and J gave up 0 bases, with 12 bases separating them. The CDR3 totals 17 residues. The CDR3 region is CASSLGHRDANTGELFF. The CDR3, as DNA: TGCGCCAGCAGCTTGGGACACCGAGACGCGAACACCGGGGAGCTGTTTTTT.

V is TRBV18 and J is TRBJ2-2, with 8 bases that match TRBD1. The CDR3 contains 15 residues. Germline V gene sequence: CDR1 KGHSH, CDR2 LQKENI. V lost 3 bases to trimming and J lost 5 bases; unmatched junction nucleotides: 5. The DNA of the CDR3 is TGTGCCAGCTCACCGCAGGGGGCTACGACCGGGGAGCTGTTTTTT. It yields the protein CASSPQGATTGELFF.

This sequence joins TRBV5-6 and TRBJ1-6; 9 bases are a match to TRBD1. V gave up 4 bases and J gave up 4 bases; unmatched junction bases: 3. Germline CDR1 and CDR2: SGHDT and YYEEEE. CDR3 length: 15 residues. The CDR3 region has the DNA TGTGCCAGCAGCGACGGGACAGGGTATAATTCACCCCTCCACTTT. Translated, it gives CASSDGTGYNSPLHF.

The chain combines TRBV7-2 with TRBJ2-7, with TRBD1 as a possible D gene (5 bases). The CDR3 is 14 residues long. CDR1 is SGHTA, CDR2 FQGNSA, per germline. Between the trimmed V and J ends, which lost 5 bases and 0 bases, there was a span of 11 bases. The CDR3 bases are TGTGCCAGCAGCCTAGACAGCTCCTCCTACGAGCAGTACTTC. It encodes CASSLDSSSYEQYF.

The chain recombines TRBV4-2 with TRBJ2-3; TRBD1 might be the D (6 bases). This CDR3 region has 14 residues. Trimming took 3 bases from V and 1 from J, leaving 8 bases between them. Per the germline V gene, CDR1 is LGHNA and CDR2 is YNFKEQ. The CDR3 loop is CASSQGAGTDTQYF. In DNA form, the CDR3 reads TGTGCCAGCAGCCAGGGGGCTGGCACAGATACGCAGTATTTT.

The chain employs TRBV20-1 and TRBJ2-5; D not certain. In germline, CDR1 is DFQATT, CDR2 SNEGSKA (reference sequence). The CDR3 is 12 amino acids. V lost 3 bases to trimming and J lost 5 bases, with 10 bases between them. The CDR3 DNA sequence: TGCAGTGCTAGTTGGGCGCGTGAGACCCAGTACTTC. Translation gives CSASWARETQYF.

The chain uses TRBV6-2 or TRBV6-3 and TRBJ1-1; D is unresolved. Trimming stripped 2 bases from V and 5 bases from J, with 9 bases between. The CDR3 sequence is 13 residues long. Germline lookup yields CDR1 MNHEY and CDR2 SVGEGT. In DNA form, the CDR3 reads TGTGCCAGCAGTTACGGCGTAGCTACTGAAGCTTTCTTT. Translation gives CASSYGVATEAFF.